The 32 T cell receptor beta chains given below trace back to one sample, sequenced in a study of CD8 T cells in ankylosing spondylitis. General observations from the study: Characteristic of ankylosing spondylitis blood, it appeared, was a TCR beta motif comprising eight highly homologous variants.

TCRdb called the 5' RACE reads again in MiXCR, with one record for every CDR3 protein. Counted here are 800,000 to 900,000 distinct CDR3 sequences, 10% to 15% occurring once; the ten biggest clones make up about 0.5%. These receptors have no identified antigens. Sequencing used blood, either unsorted or a sorted T cell fraction (not recorded which). Source of these receptors: a male donor with ankylosing spondylitis.

This clonotype occurred many times. The chain carries TRBV7-9 and TRBJ2-2; D unresolved. CDR3 length: 13 amino acids. Germline loops: CDR1 SEHNR, CDR2 FQNEAQ (reference sequence). The V end lost 2 bases, the J end lost 7 bases, and 8 bases lay between the germline ends. The CDR3 DNA sequence: TGTGCCAGCAGCTTACCGGGCGTCGGGGAGCTGTTTTTT. Its protein is CASSLPGVGELFF.

The chain has TRBV20-1 and TRBJ1-3; 11 nucleotides align to TRBD1. CDR3 length: 17 amino acids. V was clipped by 5 bases and J by 0 bases; unmatched bases: 9. CDR1 is DFQATT, CDR2 SNEGSKA, per germline (reference sequence). The CDR3 is CSALRDRGSVSGNTIYF. For the CDR3, the DNA is TGCAGTGCTCTCCGGGACAGGGGGTCCGTCTCTGGAAACACCATATATTTT.

This chain joins TRBV15 and TRBJ1-1, with TRBD1 matching 7 bases. Germline CDR1 and CDR2: LNHNV and YYDKDF (reference sequence). Trimming at V came to 1 base and at J to 3 bases, leaving 8 bases not matched to a gene. The CDR3 has 16 amino acids. The chain's CDR3 is CATSRVQGQGYTEAFF. Here the CDR3 DNA reads TGTGCCACCAGCAGAGTACAGGGGCAAGGATACACTGAAGCTTTCTTT.

This clonotype came up a few times. This chain uses TRBV18 with TRBJ2-3; TRBD1 matches 11 bases. Germline V gives CDR1 KGHSH, CDR2 LQKENI. The junction had 3 bases not matched to a gene; V was cut back by 1 base and J by 6 bases. This CDR3 has 15 amino acids. In DNA, the CDR3 is TGTGCCAGCTCACCACGGGACAGGGGGTCGGATACGCAGTATTTT. As protein: CASSPRDRGSDTQYF.

In regard to this clonotype: A much larger clone differs from this one at a single base, so this may be a read error. V gene TRBV6-4 combines with J gene TRBJ1-5; D remains unclear. The CDR3 totals 14 residues. Per the germline V gene, CDR1 is MRHNA and CDR2 is SNTAGT. The V and J ends lost 2 bases and 0 bases respectively, with 5 bases between them. The CDR3 loop reads CASSDRYSNQPQHF. The CDR3 DNA sequence: TGTGCCAGCAGTGACAGATATAGCAATCAGCCCCAGCATTTT.

This clonotype was recorded a few times. The genes are TRBV20-1 and TRBJ2-5, with D possibly being TRBD2 (6 bases). The length of the CDR3 is 12 residues. V lost 6 bases and J 2 bases, leaving 10 bases between the germline ends. Germline V gives CDR1 DFQATT, CDR2 SNEGSKA (reference sequence). The CDR3 DNA is TGCAGTGCGGGGACTCCACAAGAGACCCAGTACTTC. This codes for CSAGTPQETQYF.

CDR3 sequence reads: CASSFLLAGATSTDTQYF. CDR3 bases: TGTGCCAGCAGTTTTTTGCTAGCGGGGGCCACTAGCACAGATACGCAGTATTTT. The chain has TRBV12-3 or TRBV12-4 and TRBJ2-3; 10 bases are shared with TRBD2. CDR3 length: 18 amino acids. With V trimmed by 3 bases and J by 0 bases, 9 bases remained unmatched.

The sample holds a few counts of this clonotype. The chain links TRBV28 to TRBJ2-7; 7 bases fit TRBD1. The CDR3 has 15 amino acids. V lost 7 bases, J lost 1 base, and 10 bases stayed unmatched. Per the germline V gene, CDR1 is MDHEN and CDR2 is SYDVKM. The CDR3 sequence is CASTQDRISSYEQYF. The CDR3, as DNA: TGTGCCAGCACTCAGGACAGGATCTCGTCCTACGAGCAGTACTTC. The variable domain in full, completed from reference TRBV28 and TRBJ2-7, reads DVKVTQSSRYLVKRTGEKVFLECVQDMDHENMFWYRQDPGLGLRLIYFSYDVKMKEKGDIPEGYSVSREKKERFSLILESASTNQTSMYLCASTQDRISSYEQYFGPGTRLTVT.

In this sample, this clonotype turned up a few times. V usage is TRBV7-9 and J usage is TRBJ2-5; D remains unclear. V was trimmed by 1 base and J by 7 bases, leaving 7 bases between them. The CDR3 runs 12 residues. CDR1 and CDR2 (germline): SEHNR, FQNEAQ (reference sequence). For the CDR3, the DNA is TGTGCCAGCAGCTTAGATGCCGGGACCCAGTACTTC. It codes for CASSLDAGTQYF.

This clonotype was counted many times. V and J are TRBV3-1 and TRBJ1-1; possible D gene TRBD1, 5 bases. V was trimmed by 1 base and J by 6 bases, leaving 12 bases between them. The CDR3 has 14 residues. Germline lookup yields CDR1 LGHDT and CDR2 YNNKEL (reference sequence). CDR3: CASSQAAGGPEAFF. CDR3 nucleotide sequence: TGTGCCAGCAGCCAAGCCGCCGGGGGTCCTGAAGCTTTCTTT.

V and J are TRBV20-1 and TRBJ1-2, with 10 bases matching TRBD1. V was clipped by 3 bases and J by 7 bases; unmatched bases: 5. The CDR3 is made up of 13 amino acids. In germline, CDR1 is DFQATT, CDR2 SNEGSKA (reference sequence). The CDR3 loop is CSARGQGLVGYTF. The CDR3 DNA sequence: TGCAGTGCTAGGGGACAGGGGCTTGTTGGCTACACCTTC.

This clonotype came up many times. The chain combines TRBV15 with TRBJ2-7; D gene uncertain. The V end lost 0 bases, the J end lost 5 bases, and 8 bases lay between the germline ends. CDR1 is LNHNV, CDR2 YYDKDF, per germline (reference sequence). CDR3 length: 13 amino acids. The CDR3 DNA reads as TGTGCCACCAGCAGAGATAGGAGCCACGAGCAGTACTTC. Its protein is CATSRDRSHEQYF.

In its sample, this clonotype was seen a few times. The rearrangement uses TRBV7-2 and TRBJ1-1, with D perhaps matching TRBD1 (6 bases). Germline lookup yields CDR1 SGHTA and CDR2 FQGNSA. This CDR3 has 15 residues. Deletions cut 1 base from V and 1 base from J, with 10 bases between. The CDR3 sequence: CASSLVRTENTEAFF. CDR3 in DNA: TGTGCCAGCAGCTTAGTCAGGACAGAGAACACTGAAGCTTTCTTT.

The chain carries TRBV20-1 and TRBJ1-4; D might be TRBD1 (5 bases). Looked up from germline, CDR1 is DFQATT and CDR2 is SNEGSKA (reference sequence). V gave up 6 bases and J gave up 5 bases, with 16 bases separating them. This CDR3 is 14 amino acids long. In DNA, the CDR3 is TGCAGTGCCAGCCCGGGGCCCGCGAATGAAAAACTGTTTTTT. It translates to CSASPGPANEKLFF.

This clonotype has only a few counts. The rearrangement links TRBV7-2 to TRBJ2-1; D is perhaps TRBD2 (6 bases). The germline V gene has CDR1 SGHTA and CDR2 FQGNSA. Deletions cut 5 bases from V and 4 bases from J, with 15 bases between. The CDR3 consists of 15 residues. In nucleotides, the CDR3 is TGTGCCAGCAGCGCCGGACTACCAGCATACAATGAGCAGTTCTTC. This encodes CASSAGLPAYNEQFF.

In its sample, this clonotype was seen many times. This chain links TRBV12-3 or TRBV12-4 with TRBJ2-7; 12 bases match TRBD2. The CDR3 consists of 15 residues. Unmatched junction bases numbered 4, after V lost 1 base and J lost 6 bases. The CDR3 protein is CASSLGLAGASEQYF. The CDR3, as DNA: TGTGCCAGCAGTTTAGGACTAGCGGGGGCCAGCGAGCAGTACTTC.

This clonotype occurred a few times. This chain connects TRBV12-3 or TRBV12-4 to TRBJ1-1; the match to TRBD1 covers 7 bases. Germline trimming cut 9 bases from V and 7 bases from J; bases unmatched to any gene: 8. The CDR3 covers 12 residues. CDR3 sequence: CASSAGGVEAFF. CDR3 in DNA: TGTGCCAGTTCCGCAGGGGGGGTTGAAGCTTTCTTT.

The chain links TRBV12-3 or TRBV12-4 to TRBJ2-7; 8 nucleotides agree with TRBD2. Unmatched junction bases numbered 6, after V lost 6 bases and J lost 2 bases. CDR3 size: 14 residues. For the CDR3, the DNA is TGTGCCAGCAGCGCCCCGGGACTAGCCTACGAGCAGTACTTC. It codes for CASSAPGLAYEQYF.

In its sample, this clonotype was seen a few times. The chain joins TRBV20-1 to TRBJ2-5, with 16 nucleotides matching TRBD2. The germline CDR1 and CDR2 sequences are DFQATT and SNEGSKA (reference sequence). The V gene end was trimmed by 3 bases and the J gene end by 5 bases; junction bases not matched to a gene: 6. The CDR3 runs to 16 residues. CDR3 amino acids: CSARGLAGGPLETQYF. DNA for the CDR3: TGCAGTGCTAGGGGACTAGCGGGAGGGCCGTTGGAGACCCAGTACTTC.

V and J are TRBV6-1 and TRBJ2-7; D may match TRBD1 or TRBD2 (5 bases each). The germline V gene has CDR1 MNHNS and CDR2 SASEGT. The CDR3 has 14 residues. V lost 3 bases and J 9 bases, leaving 18 bases between the germline ends. The CDR3 loop reads CASSDTGTYDGQYF. DNA for the CDR3: TGTGCCAGCAGTGATACTGGGACCTACGATGGGCAGTACTTC.

V gene TRBV9 combines with J gene TRBJ2-6; no reliable D call. V lost 4 bases and J 0 bases, leaving 8 bases between the germline ends. This CDR3 is 15 amino acids long. In germline, CDR1 is SGDLS, CDR2 YYNGEE. The CDR3 coding sequence is TGTGCCAGCAGCCAATATAGCTCTGGGGCCAACGTCCTGACTTTC. This encodes CASSQYSSGANVLTF.

The rearrangement links TRBV20-1 to TRBJ1-4, with D unresolved. The CDR3 is 12 residues long. CDR1 and CDR2 (germline): DFQATT, SNEGSKA (reference sequence). V lost 0 bases and J lost 6, with 5 bases in between. CDR3 in amino acids: CSARDADEKLFF. CDR3 DNA sequence: TGCAGTGCTAGAGACGCGGATGAAAAACTGTTTTTT.

The chain is built from TRBV12-3 or TRBV12-4 and TRBJ1-6; D is uncertain. The CDR3 sequence is 16 residues long. The V end lost 6 bases, the J end lost 5 bases, and 17 bases lay between the germline ends. The CDR3 nucleotides read TGTGCCAGCAGATTGGGTCGGCGGTTGAATAATTCACCCCTCCACTTT. This gives the protein CASRLGRRLNNSPLHF.

Worth noting for this clonotype: A much bigger clone sits one base away, suggesting this may be a read error. J is TRBJ2-7 and V is TRBV7-2, with a weak D call TRBD2 (6 bases). The CDR3 is 16 residues long. Looked up from germline, CDR1 is SGHTA and CDR2 is FQGNSA. The V gene lost 5 bases and the J gene lost 2 bases, with 19 bases spanning the gap. The CDR3 coding sequence is TGTGCCAGCAGCCTCCGGTCGGGGGAAACAACCTACGAGCAGTACTTC. Its protein product is CASSLRSGETTYEQYF.

This sequence joins TRBV2 and TRBJ1-5; D might be TRBD1 (6 bases). V was shortened by 4 bases and J by 3 bases, with 13 bases between the two germline ends. The length of the CDR3 is 15 residues. Looked up from germline, CDR1 is SNHLY and CDR2 is FYNNEI. The CDR3 nucleotides read TGTGCCAGCAGTGGGCCGGGGGGCAACAATCAGCCCCAGCATTTT. Translated: CASSGPGGNNQPQHF.

This clonotype was seen only a few times. This chain connects TRBV5-1 to TRBJ1-1; D is unclear. The CDR3 is 16 amino acids. Trimming pared 3 bases from V and 3 bases from J, leaving 18 bases between. Germline CDR1 and CDR2: SGHRS and YFSETQ. The CDR3 nucleotides are TGCGCCAGCAGCTCGCTGGGTGGAGGGCAGTACACTGAAGCTTTCTTT. Translated: CASSSLGGGQYTEAFF.

The sample holds a few counts of this clonotype. The chain has TRBV20-1 and TRBJ2-1, with 7 bases aligning to TRBD1. Per germline, CDR1 DFQATT and CDR2 SNEGSKA (reference sequence). The CDR3 spans 14 residues. Trimming removed 4 bases from V and 3 bases from J; junction bases left unmatched: 6. The CDR3 loop is CSAKDRVGYNEQFF. The CDR3 region has the DNA TGCAGTGCTAAAGACAGGGTTGGCTACAATGAGCAGTTCTTC.

A few counts support this clonotype. The chain recombines TRBV4-2 with TRBJ1-2; the match to TRBD1 covers 8 bases. CDR3 length: 15 residues. The germline V gene encodes CDR1 LGHNA and CDR2 YNFKEQ. The trim removed 1 base at V and 8 bases at J, leaving 9 bases unmatched. CDR3 coding DNA: TGTGCCAGCAGCCAAGGAAGCAACAGGGGGTGGGGCTACACCTTC. As protein: CASSQGSNRGWGYTF.

There are a few counts of this clonotype. The V call is TRBV12-3 or TRBV12-4, the J call TRBJ2-1, with a tentative D call TRBD2 (6 bases). Trimming took off 3 bases at V and 10 bases at J, with 10 bases between the two ends. CDR3 length equals 12 residues. CDR3 sequence reads: CASSFTRGEQFF. The CDR3 nucleotides are TGTGCCAGCAGTTTTACCCGGGGGGAGCAGTTCTTC.

This clonotype was detected only a few times. In nucleotides, the CDR3 is TGTGCCAGCAGCTTAGCACCCTCCGGGGGTGCCTATGGCTACACCTTC. Its translation is CASSLAPSGGAYGYTF. This chain joins TRBV7-9 and TRBJ1-2, with D possibly matching TRBD1 (5 bases). V was trimmed by 0 bases and J by 4 bases, leaving 15 bases between them. Germline V CDR1 and CDR2: SEHNR, FQNEAQ (reference sequence). This CDR3 region has 16 residues. Full variable domain (rest looked up from reference TRBV7-9 and TRBJ1-2): DTGVSQNPRHKITKRGQNVTFRCDPISEHNRLYWYRQTLGQGPEFLTYFQNEAQLEKSRLLSDRFSAERPKGSFSTLEIQRTEQGDSAMYLCASSLAPSGGAYGYTFGSGTRLTVV.

A few counts support this clonotype. The chain couples TRBV6-1 to TRBJ2-3; the D gene is possibly TRBD1 (5 bases). The V gene lost 1 base and the J gene lost 2 bases, with 7 bases spanning the gap. The CDR3 totals 14 residues. Germline V CDR1 and CDR2: MNHNS, SASEGT. The CDR3: CASSEVGDTDTQYF. CDR3 DNA: TGTGCCAGCAGTGAAGTAGGGGACACAGATACGCAGTATTTT.

This clonotype occurred a few times. V and J are TRBV6-2 or TRBV6-3 and TRBJ1-2, with D possibly TRBD1 on 6 matching bases. Trimming left V 1 base short and J 6 bases short, with 9 bases between. Germline CDR1 and CDR2: MNHEY and SVGEGT. The CDR3 length is 13 residues. The CDR3 protein is CASSYLAGDGYTF. Written as DNA, the CDR3 is TGTGCCAGCAGTTACTTGGCAGGGGATGGCTACACCTTC.